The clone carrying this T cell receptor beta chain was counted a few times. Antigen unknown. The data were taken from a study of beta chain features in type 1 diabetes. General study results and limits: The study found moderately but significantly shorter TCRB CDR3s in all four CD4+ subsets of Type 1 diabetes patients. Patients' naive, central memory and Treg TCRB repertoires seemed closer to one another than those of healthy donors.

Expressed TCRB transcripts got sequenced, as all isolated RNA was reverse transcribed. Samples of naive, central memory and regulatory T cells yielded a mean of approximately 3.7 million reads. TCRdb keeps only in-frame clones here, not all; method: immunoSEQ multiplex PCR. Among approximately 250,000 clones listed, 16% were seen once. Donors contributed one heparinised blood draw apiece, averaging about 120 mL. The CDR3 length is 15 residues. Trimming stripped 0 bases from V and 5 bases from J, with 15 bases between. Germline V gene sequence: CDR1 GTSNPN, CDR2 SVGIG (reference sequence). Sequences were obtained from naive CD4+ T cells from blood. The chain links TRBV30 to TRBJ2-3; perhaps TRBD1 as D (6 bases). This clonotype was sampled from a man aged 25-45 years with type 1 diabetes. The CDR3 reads CAWSVTRDIIDTQYF. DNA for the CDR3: TGTGCCTGGAGTGTAACAAGGGACATTATAGATACGCAGTATTTT. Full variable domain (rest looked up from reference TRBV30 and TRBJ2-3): SQTIHQWPATLVQPVGSPLSLECTVEGTSNPNLYWYRQAAGRGLQLLFYSVGIGQISSEVPQNLSASRPQDRQFILSSKKLLLSDSGFYLCAWSVTRDIIDTQYFGPGTRLTVL.